The TCR beta chain described here comes from a study of T cell responses to AZD1222 COVID-19 vaccine. For the study at large: Second-dose intervals of approximately 4 or approximately 12 weeks were pooled.

To note about this clone: What it recognizes is unknown.

Libraries were prepared by immunoSEQ multiplex PCR; TCRdb keeps only in-frame clonotypes and omits some of them. This sample has some 80,000 clones, with more than 80% found just once. General study findings and limits: Clonal diversity may have been underestimated, and the donors were mostly white British, with more females than males. Spike-specific TCR breadth rose after two AZD1222 doses, and depth rose as well. Baseline seropositivity occurred in only 5 or 6 AZD1222 recipients.

The CDR3 consists of 16 residues. J was trimmed by 0 bases and V by 5 bases; bases with no gene match: 8. Germline V CDR1 and CDR2: SGHRS, YFSETQ. The origin of this receptor is an adult in good health. The sequencing used peripheral blood, collected on day 0 of AZD1222 vaccination. The chain combines TRBV5-1 with TRBJ1-1; TRBD1 matches at 9 bases. The CDR3 protein is CASRGQGLGMNTEAFF. The CDR3 nucleotides read TGCGCCAGCAGGGGACAGGGCTTGGGGATGAACACTGAAGCTTTCTTT.